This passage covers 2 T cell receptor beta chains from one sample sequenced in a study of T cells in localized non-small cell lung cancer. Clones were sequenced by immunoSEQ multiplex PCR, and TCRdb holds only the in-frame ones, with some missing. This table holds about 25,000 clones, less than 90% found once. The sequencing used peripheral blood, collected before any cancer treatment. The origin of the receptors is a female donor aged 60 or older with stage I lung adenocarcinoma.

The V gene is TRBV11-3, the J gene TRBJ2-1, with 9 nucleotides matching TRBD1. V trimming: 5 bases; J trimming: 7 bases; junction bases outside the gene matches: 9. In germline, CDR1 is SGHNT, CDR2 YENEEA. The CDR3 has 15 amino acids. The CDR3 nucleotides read TGTGCCAGCAGCCCCCCCGGGACAGGGCGAAATGAGCAGTTCTTC. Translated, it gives CASSPPGTGRNEQFF.

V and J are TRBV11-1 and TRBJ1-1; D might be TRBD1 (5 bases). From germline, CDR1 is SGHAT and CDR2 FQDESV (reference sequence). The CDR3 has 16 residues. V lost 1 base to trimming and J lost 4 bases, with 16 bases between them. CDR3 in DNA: TGTGCCAGCAGCTTAGAACCGGGACGGAGACTCACTGAAGCTTTCTTT. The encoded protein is CASSLEPGRRLTEAFF.